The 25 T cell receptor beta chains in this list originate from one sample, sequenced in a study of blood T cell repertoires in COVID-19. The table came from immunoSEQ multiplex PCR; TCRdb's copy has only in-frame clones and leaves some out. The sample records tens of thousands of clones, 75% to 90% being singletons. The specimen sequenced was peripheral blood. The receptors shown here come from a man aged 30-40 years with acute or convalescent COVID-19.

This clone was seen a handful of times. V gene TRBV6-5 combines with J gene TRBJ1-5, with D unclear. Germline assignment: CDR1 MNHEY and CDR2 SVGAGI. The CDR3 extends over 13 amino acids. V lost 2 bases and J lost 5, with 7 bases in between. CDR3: CASSYGLHQPQHF. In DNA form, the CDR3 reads TGTGCCAGCAGTTACGGGCTGCATCAGCCCCAGCATTTT.

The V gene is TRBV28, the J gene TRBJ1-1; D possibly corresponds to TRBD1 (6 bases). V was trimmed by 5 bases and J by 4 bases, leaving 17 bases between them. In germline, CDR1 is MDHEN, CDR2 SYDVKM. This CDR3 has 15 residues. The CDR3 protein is CASSHSGAGVTEAFF. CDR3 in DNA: TGTGCCAGCAGTCACAGTGGGGCAGGGGTCACTGAAGCTTTCTTT.

In DNA, the CDR3 is TGTGCCAGCAGTGAAGGATTCCCAGAAGAGACCCAGTACTTC. Protein: CASSEGFPEETQYF. This chain connects TRBV6-1 to TRBJ2-5; unclear D gene. Trimming stripped 1 base from V and 3 bases from J, with 9 bases between. The CDR3 runs to 14 residues. Germline V lookup: CDR1 MNHNS, CDR2 SASEGT.

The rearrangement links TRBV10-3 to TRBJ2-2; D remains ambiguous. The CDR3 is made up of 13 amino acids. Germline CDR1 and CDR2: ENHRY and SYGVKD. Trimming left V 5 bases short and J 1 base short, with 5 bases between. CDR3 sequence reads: CAISSGNTGELFF. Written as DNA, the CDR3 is TGTGCCATCAGTTCCGGGAACACCGGGGAGCTGTTTTTT.

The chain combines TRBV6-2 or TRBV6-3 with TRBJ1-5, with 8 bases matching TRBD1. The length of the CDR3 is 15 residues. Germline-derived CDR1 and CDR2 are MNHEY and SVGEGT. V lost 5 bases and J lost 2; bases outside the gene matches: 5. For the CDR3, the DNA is TGTGCCAGCAGTAAGGACAGGGCAGGCAATCAGCCCCAGCATTTT. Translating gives CASSKDRAGNQPQHF.

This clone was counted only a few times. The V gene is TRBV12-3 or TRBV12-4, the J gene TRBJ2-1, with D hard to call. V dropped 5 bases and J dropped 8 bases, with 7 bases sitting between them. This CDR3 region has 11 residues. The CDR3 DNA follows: TGTGCCAGCAGTAAATACTATGAGCAGTTCTTC. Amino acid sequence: CASSKYYEQFF.

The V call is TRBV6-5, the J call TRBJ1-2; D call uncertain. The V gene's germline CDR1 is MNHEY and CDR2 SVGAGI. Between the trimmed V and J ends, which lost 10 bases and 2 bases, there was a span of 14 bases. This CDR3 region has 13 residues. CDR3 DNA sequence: TGTGCCACCTCCCGGGGAGGAAACTATGGCTACACCTTC. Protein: CATSRGGNYGYTF.

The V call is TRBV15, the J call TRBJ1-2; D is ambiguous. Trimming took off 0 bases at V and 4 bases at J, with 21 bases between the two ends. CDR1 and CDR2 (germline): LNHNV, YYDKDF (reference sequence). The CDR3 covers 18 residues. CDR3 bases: TGTGCCACCAGCAGAGAATACCTCCTCAACTTTCCATTCTATGGCTACACCTTC. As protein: CATSREYLLNFPFYGYTF.

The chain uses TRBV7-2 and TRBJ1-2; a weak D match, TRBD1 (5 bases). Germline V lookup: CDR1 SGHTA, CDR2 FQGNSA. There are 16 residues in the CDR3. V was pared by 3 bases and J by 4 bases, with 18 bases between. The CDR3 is CASSFVPTPGAYGYTF. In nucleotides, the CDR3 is TGTGCCAGCAGCTTCGTTCCCACTCCTGGGGCCTATGGCTACACCTTC. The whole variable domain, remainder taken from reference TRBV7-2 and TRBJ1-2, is GAGVSQSPSNKVTEKGKDVELRCDPISGHTALYWYRQSLGQGLEFLIYFQGNSAPDKSGLPSDRFSAERTGGSVSTLTIQRTQQEDSAVYLCASSFVPTPGAYGYTFGSGTRLTVV.

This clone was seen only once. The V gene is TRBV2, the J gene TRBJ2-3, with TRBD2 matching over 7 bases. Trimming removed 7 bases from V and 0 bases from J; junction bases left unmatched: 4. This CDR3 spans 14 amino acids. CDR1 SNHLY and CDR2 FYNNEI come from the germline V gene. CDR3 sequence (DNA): TGTGCCAGCAAAAGTAGCGGGAGCACAGATACGCAGTATTTT. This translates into CASKSSGSTDTQYF.

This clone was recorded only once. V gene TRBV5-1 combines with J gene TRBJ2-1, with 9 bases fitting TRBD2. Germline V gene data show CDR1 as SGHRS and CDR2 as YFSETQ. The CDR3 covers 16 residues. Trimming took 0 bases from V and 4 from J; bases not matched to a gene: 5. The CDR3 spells CASSLAETSGYNEQFF. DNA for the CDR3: TGCGCCAGCAGCTTGGCAGAGACTAGCGGTTACAATGAGCAGTTCTTC.

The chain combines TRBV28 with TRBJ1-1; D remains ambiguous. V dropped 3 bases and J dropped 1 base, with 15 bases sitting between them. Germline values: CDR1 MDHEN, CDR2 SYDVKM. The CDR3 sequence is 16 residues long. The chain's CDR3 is CASSFTEGIRNTEAFF. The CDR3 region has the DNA TGTGCCAGCAGTTTTACGGAGGGAATTCGGAACACTGAAGCTTTCTTT. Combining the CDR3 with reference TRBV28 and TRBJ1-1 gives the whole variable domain DVKVTQSSRYLVKRTGEKVFLECVQDMDHENMFWYRQDPGLGLRLIYFSYDVKMKEKGDIPEGYSVSREKKERFSLILESASTNQTSMYLCASSFTEGIRNTEAFFGQGTRLTVV.

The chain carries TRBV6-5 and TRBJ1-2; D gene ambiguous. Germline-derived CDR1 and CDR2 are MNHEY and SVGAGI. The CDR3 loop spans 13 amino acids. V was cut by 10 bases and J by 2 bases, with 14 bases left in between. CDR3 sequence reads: CATMRSRNYGYTF. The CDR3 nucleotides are TGTGCCACGATGAGAAGCAGGAACTATGGCTACACCTTC.

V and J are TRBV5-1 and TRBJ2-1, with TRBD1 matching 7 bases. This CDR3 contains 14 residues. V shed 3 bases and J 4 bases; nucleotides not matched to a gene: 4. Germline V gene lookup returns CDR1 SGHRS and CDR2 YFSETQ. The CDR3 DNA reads TGCGCCAGCAGCTCGGGACAGCCTTACAATGAGCAGTTCTTC. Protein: CASSSGQPYNEQFF.

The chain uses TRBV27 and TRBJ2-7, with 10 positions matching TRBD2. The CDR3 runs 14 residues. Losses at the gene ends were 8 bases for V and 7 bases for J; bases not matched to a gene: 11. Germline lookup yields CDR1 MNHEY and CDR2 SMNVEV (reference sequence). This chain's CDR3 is CASGDGTSAFEQYF. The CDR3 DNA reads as TGTGCCAGCGGAGACGGGACTAGCGCATTTGAGCAGTACTTC.

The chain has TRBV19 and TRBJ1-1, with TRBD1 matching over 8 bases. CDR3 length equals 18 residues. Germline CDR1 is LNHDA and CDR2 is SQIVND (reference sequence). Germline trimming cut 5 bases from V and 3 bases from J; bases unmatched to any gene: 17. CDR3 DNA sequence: TGTGCCAGTAGTCCCGATCGGACAGGGCCTACCATGGACACTGAAGCTTTCTTT. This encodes CASSPDRTGPTMDTEAFF.

In DNA form, the CDR3 reads TGTGCCAGTAGTATAGAAGGGGAACGCTATGGCTACACCTTC. This codes for CASSIEGERYGYTF. The rearrangement links TRBV19 to TRBJ1-2; a possible D gene is TRBD1 (5 bases). The V end was cut by 0 bases, the J end by 4 bases, with 9 bases between. Germline V lookup: CDR1 LNHDA, CDR2 SQIVND (reference sequence). CDR3 length: 14 amino acids.

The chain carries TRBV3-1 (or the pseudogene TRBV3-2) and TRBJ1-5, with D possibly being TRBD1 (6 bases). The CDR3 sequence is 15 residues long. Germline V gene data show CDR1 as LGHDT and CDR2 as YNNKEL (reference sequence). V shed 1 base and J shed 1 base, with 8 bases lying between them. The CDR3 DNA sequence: TGTGCCAGCAGCCAAGGGACAGCCAGCAATCAGCCCCAGCATTTT. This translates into CASSQGTASNQPQHF.

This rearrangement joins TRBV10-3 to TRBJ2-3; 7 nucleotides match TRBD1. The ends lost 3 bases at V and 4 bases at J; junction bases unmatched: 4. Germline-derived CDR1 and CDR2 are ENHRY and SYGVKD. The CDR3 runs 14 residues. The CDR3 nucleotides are TGTGCCATCAGTGATAGGACAGGTTCAGATACGCAGTATTTT. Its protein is CAISDRTGSDTQYF.

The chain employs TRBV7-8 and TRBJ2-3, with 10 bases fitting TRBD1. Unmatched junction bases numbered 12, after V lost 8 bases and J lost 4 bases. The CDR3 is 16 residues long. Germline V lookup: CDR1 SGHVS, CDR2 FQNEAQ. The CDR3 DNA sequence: TGTGCCAGCCTAGCTATCGGGACAGGGGATTCAGATACGCAGTATTTT. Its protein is CASLAIGTGDSDTQYF.

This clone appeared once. The CDR3 here is CASSVDPGDTTNYGYTF. In DNA, the CDR3 is TGTGCCAGCAGCGTAGATCCAGGGGACACGACTAACTATGGCTACACCTTC. V gene TRBV9 combines with J gene TRBJ1-2, with D possibly TRBD1 on 6 matching bases. V dropped 0 bases and J dropped 0 bases, with 15 bases sitting between them. Germline values: CDR1 SGDLS, CDR2 YYNGEE. CDR3 size: 17 residues.

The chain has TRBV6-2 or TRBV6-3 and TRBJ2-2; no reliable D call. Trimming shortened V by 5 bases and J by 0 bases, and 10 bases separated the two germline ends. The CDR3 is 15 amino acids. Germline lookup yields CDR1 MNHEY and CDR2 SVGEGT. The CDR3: CASSQLTANTGELFF. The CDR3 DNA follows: TGTGCCAGCAGTCAGTTAACCGCGAACACCGGGGAGCTGTTTTTT.

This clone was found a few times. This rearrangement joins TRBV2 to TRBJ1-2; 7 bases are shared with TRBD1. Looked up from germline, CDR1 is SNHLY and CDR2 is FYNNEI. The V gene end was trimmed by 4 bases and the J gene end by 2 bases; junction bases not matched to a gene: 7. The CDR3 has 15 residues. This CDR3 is CASSGATGINYGYTF. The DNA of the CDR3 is TGTGCCAGCAGTGGGGCGACAGGGATCAACTATGGCTACACCTTC.

The CDR3 nucleotides read TGTGCCAGCAGTGAATTCGCAGGGGGCTACCAAGAGACCCAGTACTTC. Translating gives CASSEFAGGYQETQYF. The chain combines TRBV25-1 with TRBJ2-5; 8 bases agree with TRBD1. This CDR3 region has 16 residues. Looked up from germline, CDR1 is MGHDK and CDR2 is SYGVNS. V lost 1 base and J lost 0; bases outside the gene matches: 4.

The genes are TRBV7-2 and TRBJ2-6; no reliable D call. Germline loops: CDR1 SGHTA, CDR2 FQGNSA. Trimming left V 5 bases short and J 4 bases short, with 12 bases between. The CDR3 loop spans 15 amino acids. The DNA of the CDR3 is TGTGCCAGCAGCCGTGTCGGGTTCGGGGCCAACGTCCTGACTTTC. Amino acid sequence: CASSRVGFGANVLTF. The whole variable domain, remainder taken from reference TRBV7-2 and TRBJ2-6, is GAGVSQSPSNKVTEKGKDVELRCDPISGHTALYWYRQSLGQGLEFLIYFQGNSAPDKSGLPSDRFSAERTGGSVSTLTIQRTQQEDSAVYLCASSRVGFGANVLTFGAGSRLTVL.